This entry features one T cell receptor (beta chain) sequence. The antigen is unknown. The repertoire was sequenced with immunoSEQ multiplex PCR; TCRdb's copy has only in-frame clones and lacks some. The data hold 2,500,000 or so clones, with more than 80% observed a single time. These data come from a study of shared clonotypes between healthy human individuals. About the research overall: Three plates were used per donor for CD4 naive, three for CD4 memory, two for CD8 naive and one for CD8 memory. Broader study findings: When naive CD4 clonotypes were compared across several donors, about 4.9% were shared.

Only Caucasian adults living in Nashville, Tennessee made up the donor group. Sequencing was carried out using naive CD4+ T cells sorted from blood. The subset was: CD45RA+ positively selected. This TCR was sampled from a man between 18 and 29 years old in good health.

In nucleotides, the CDR3 is TGCGCCAGCAGCTTGGTACCTATCACCGGGGAGCTGTTTTTT. It yields the protein CASSLVPITGELFF. This rearrangement joins TRBV5-1 to TRBJ2-2, with D uncertain. Germline V gene data show CDR1 as SGHRS and CDR2 as YFSETQ. The V end lost 0 bases, the J end lost 4 bases, and 7 bases lay between the germline ends. CDR3 length equals 14 residues.